These 26 T cell receptor beta chains came from one sample sequenced in a study of cytomegalovirus exposure and HLA in healthy donors. Amplification used 60 Vbeta primers and 13 Jbeta primers. The table came from immunoSEQ multiplex PCR; TCRdb's copy has only in-frame clones and leaves some out. Counted here are 150,000 to 200,000 clones, about 83% occurring once; the ten biggest clones make up approximately 6%. The sample consisted of PBMCs. These receptors all stem from a woman in her 30s in good health and CMV-seropositive.

The V and J genes are TRBV27 and TRBJ2-3; no firm D call. The CDR3 length is 12 residues. Germline V gene data show CDR1 as MNHEY and CDR2 as SMNVEV (reference sequence). V was clipped by 5 bases and J by 2 bases, with 5 bases between them. The CDR3 is CASSTNTDTQYF. In nucleotides, the CDR3 is TGTGCCAGCAGTACAAACACAGATACGCAGTATTTT.

This chain uses TRBV10-1 with TRBJ2-3; perhaps TRBD1 as D (5 bases). The V gene's germline CDR1 is WNHNN and CDR2 SYGVQD (reference sequence). The CDR3 sequence is 13 residues long. Between the trimmed V and J ends, which lost 5 bases and 3 bases, there was a span of 9 bases. This CDR3 reads CASSRGWTDTQYF. CDR3 in DNA: TGCGCCAGCAGTAGGGGCTGGACAGATACGCAGTATTTT.

The chain joins TRBV28 to TRBJ1-2; no clear D gene. Trimming removed 3 bases at V and 2 bases at J, with 13 bases between. The CDR3 covers 15 residues. Germline V gene lookup returns CDR1 MDHEN and CDR2 SYDVKM. The DNA for the CDR3 is TGTGCCAGCAGTTTCCAACGTGGAGGGAACTATGGCTACACCTTC. It is translated as CASSFQRGGNYGYTF.

The chain couples TRBV27 to TRBJ2-2, with D maybe TRBD2 (6 bases). Germline V gene sequence: CDR1 MNHEY, CDR2 SMNVEV (reference sequence). CDR3 length: 14 amino acids. Trimming removed 6 bases at V and 6 bases at J, with 14 bases between. CDR3 nucleotides: TGTGCCAGCAGCCTGGCGGGGACTCCCGGGGAGCTGTTTTTT. It specifies CASSLAGTPGELFF.

The CDR3 sequence: CAISNHPAGAGEQYF. Written as DNA, the CDR3 is TGTGCCATCAGCAATCACCCCGCGGGGGCAGGCGAGCAGTACTTC. The chain is built from TRBV10-3 and TRBJ2-7; D may be TRBD2 (7 bases). V lost 6 bases to trimming and J lost 6 bases, with 21 bases between them. Looked up from germline, CDR1 is ENHRY and CDR2 is SYGVKD. This CDR3 has 15 amino acids.

The chain has TRBV10-1 and TRBJ1-6; the D gene is possibly TRBD1 (6 bases). Germline V CDR1 and CDR2: WNHNN, SYGVQD (reference sequence). Trimming took off 4 bases at V and 12 bases at J, with 10 bases between the two ends. The CDR3 length is 12 residues. The CDR3 DNA follows: TGCGCCAGCAGTGTGCCGGGACAACCCCTCCACTTT. Translation: CASSVPGQPLHF.

This rearrangement joins TRBV5-4 to TRBJ2-7, with TRBD1 identical over 9 bases. The V segment lost 2 bases and the J segment 2 bases; nucleotides outside the gene matches: 5. Germline V gene data show CDR1 as SGHNT and CDR2 as YYREEE (reference sequence). The CDR3 has 15 amino acids. CDR3 region: CASSLGTGRPYEQYF. The CDR3 region has the DNA TGTGCCAGCAGCTTAGGGACAGGGCGGCCCTACGAGCAGTACTTC.

The chain carries TRBV11-1 and TRBJ2-1; TRBD2 matches 7 bases. The CDR3 is made up of 17 amino acids. CDR1 is SGHAT, CDR2 FQDESV, per germline (reference sequence). V trimming: 5 bases; J trimming: 5 bases; junction bases outside the gene matches: 15. This CDR3 is CASSRVGTTPRNNEQFF. CDR3 sequence (DNA): TGTGCCAGCAGCCGGGTAGGGACTACCCCGCGGAACAATGAGCAGTTCTTC.

CDR3 amino acids: CSVGTGLAGGPGANVLTF. CDR3 sequence (DNA): TGCAGCGTTGGGACCGGACTAGCGGGAGGGCCCGGGGCCAACGTCCTGACTTTC. The gene calls are TRBV29-1 and TRBJ2-6, with 15 bases that match TRBD2. Germline V lookup: CDR1 SQVTM, CDR2 ANQGSEA. The CDR3 is made up of 18 amino acids. V gave up 4 bases and J gave up 4 bases; unmatched junction bases: 8.

The chain has TRBV7-9 and TRBJ1-1, with 12 bases identical to TRBD1. With V trimmed by 5 bases and J by 0 bases, 7 bases remained unmatched. This CDR3 has 17 amino acids. Germline V lookup: CDR1 SEHNR, CDR2 FQNEAQ (reference sequence). The DNA for the CDR3 is TGTGCCAGCAGCCCCGGGACAGGGGGCCGATTGAACACTGAAGCTTTCTTT. Protein product: CASSPGTGGRLNTEAFF.

This chain connects TRBV6-6 to TRBJ1-2, with TRBD1 matching 8 bases. The CDR3 is made up of 16 amino acids. J was trimmed by 3 bases and V by 0 bases; bases with no gene match: 6. The germline V gene has CDR1 MNHNY and CDR2 SVGAGI (reference sequence). The CDR3 nucleotides read TGTGCCAGCAGTTACTCGGACAGGGCGGAGGACTATGGCTACACCTTC. As protein: CASSYSDRAEDYGYTF.

This rearrangement joins TRBV4-1 to TRBJ1-2; no reliable D call. The V end lost 1 base, the J end lost 8 bases, and 14 bases lay between the germline ends. Germline assignment: CDR1 MGHRA and CDR2 YSYEKL. CDR3 size: 14 residues. The CDR3 region has the DNA TGCGCCAGCAGCCAAGCGGAGGGTATAGGGGGCTACACCTTC. It specifies CASSQAEGIGGYTF.

The V gene is TRBV19, the J gene TRBJ2-7; D is perhaps TRBD1 (5 bases). This CDR3 has 13 residues. Trimming removed 6 bases at V and 5 bases at J, with 14 bases between. Germline V gene sequence: CDR1 LNHDA, CDR2 SQIVND (reference sequence). CDR3 in DNA: TGTGCCAGTAGCCCCGACAGAACCGACGAGCAGTACTTC. Translated, it gives CASSPDRTDEQYF.

The rearrangement uses TRBV27 and TRBJ2-3; 11 nucleotides line up with TRBD1. The germline V gene has CDR1 MNHEY and CDR2 SMNVEV (reference sequence). The V segment lost 4 bases and the J segment 4 bases; nucleotides outside the gene matches: 13. The CDR3 runs 18 residues. The CDR3 region is CASSSRTGGIGRPDTQYF. The CDR3 DNA sequence: TGTGCCAGCAGTTCACGGACAGGGGGCATAGGGCGACCAGATACGCAGTATTTT.

The gene calls are TRBV7-9 and TRBJ2-1, with 12 bases identical to TRBD1. From germline, CDR1 is SEHNR and CDR2 FQNEAQ (reference sequence). J gave up 10 bases and V 5 bases, and 12 bases lay outside the gene matches. The CDR3 has 16 amino acids. CDR3: CASSTLAGTGGNEQFF. The DNA for the CDR3 is TGTGCCAGCAGCACCCTCGCCGGGACAGGGGGCAACGAGCAGTTCTTC.

V and J are TRBV6-5 and TRBJ2-1; 8 bases line up with TRBD2. Losses at the gene ends were 6 bases for V and 15 bases for J; bases not matched to a gene: 13. Germline V gene lookup returns CDR1 MNHEY and CDR2 SVGAGI. The CDR3 runs to 13 residues. CDR3: CASSTAGSGSSFF. CDR3 in DNA: TGTGCCAGCAGCACCGCGGGGAGCGGGAGCTCGTTCTTC.

The sample holds a few counts of this clone. V is TRBV5-6 and J is TRBJ1-4; 7 nucleotides line up with TRBD1. The V segment lost 0 bases and the J segment 7 bases; nucleotides outside the gene matches: 12. This CDR3 contains 17 residues. From germline, CDR1 is SGHDT and CDR2 YYEEEE. The CDR3 spells CASSLGQGEAAGEKLFF. CDR3 DNA: TGTGCCAGCAGCTTGGGACAGGGAGAGGCGGCTGGTGAAAAACTGTTTTTT.

This clone was observed a handful of times. The genes are TRBV7-3 and TRBJ1-2; TRBD1 aligns across 7 bases. The CDR3 is 13 amino acids. The germline gives CDR1 SGHTA, CDR2 FQGTGA. Germline trimming cut 5 bases from V and 2 bases from J; bases unmatched to any gene: 2. CDR3 residues: CASSADRNYGYTF. The CDR3 DNA sequence: TGTGCCAGCAGCGCGGACAGGAACTATGGCTACACCTTC. The whole variable domain, filled in from reference TRBV7-3 and TRBJ1-2, reads GAGVSQTPSNKVTEKGKYVELRCDPISGHTALYWYRQSLGQGPEFLIYFQGTGAADDSGLPNDRFFAVRPEGSVSTLKIQRTERGDSAVYLCASSADRNYGYTFGSGTRLTVV.

This clone was seen a few times. CDR3 nucleotide sequence: TGCAGCGTTGACACGGAGACCTACGAGCAGTACTTC. Translated: CSVDTETYEQYF. The chain uses TRBV29-1 and TRBJ2-7; unclear D gene. The V and J ends lost 3 bases and 2 bases respectively, with 8 bases between them. The CDR3 loop spans 12 amino acids. The germline gives CDR1 SQVTM, CDR2 ANQGSEA.

The rearrangement joins TRBV11-2 to TRBJ2-5; a possible D gene is TRBD1 (6 bases). V shed 3 bases and J shed 0 bases, with 11 bases lying between them. The germline gives CDR1 SGHAT, CDR2 FQNNGV. The CDR3 is made up of 15 amino acids. DNA of the CDR3: TGTGCCAGCAGCTTCGGATACAGGGACCAAGAGACCCAGTACTTC. Encoded protein: CASSFGYRDQETQYF.

This chain links TRBV28 with TRBJ1-5; no clear D gene. Trimming took 3 bases from V and 5 from J, leaving 14 bases between them. The CDR3 length is 15 residues. Per germline, CDR1 MDHEN and CDR2 SYDVKM. CDR3 sequence reads: CASSLSQFRDQPQHF. CDR3 in DNA: TGTGCCAGCAGTTTGTCTCAATTTCGGGATCAGCCCCAGCATTTT.

The chain links TRBV9 to TRBJ1-2; weak D call: TRBD1 (6 bases). The CDR3 is 12 residues long. CDR1 is SGDLS and CDR2 is YYNGEE in the germline V gene. V was shortened by 3 bases and J by 4 bases, with 7 bases between the two germline ends. The CDR3 nucleotides read TGTGCCAGCAGCGACAGGGTCTATGGCTACACCTTC. Its translation: CASSDRVYGYTF.

CDR3 coding DNA: TGTGCCAGCAGTGAGCTAGGAGGGGCCAGCTCCCATGAGCAGTTCTTC. Protein sequence: CASSELGGASSHEQFF. This chain uses TRBV25-1 with TRBJ2-1, with TRBD2 as a possible D gene (6 bases). The CDR3 has 16 amino acids. Germline-derived CDR1 and CDR2 are MGHDK and SYGVNS. V was clipped by 3 bases and J by 8 bases, with 20 bases between them.

The genes are TRBV7-9 and TRBJ2-7, with D tentatively TRBD2 (6 bases). Germline V gives CDR1 SEHNR, CDR2 FQNEAQ (reference sequence). Trimming took 2 bases from V and 6 from J, leaving 17 bases between them. CDR3 length: 15 residues. CDR3 loop: CASSLNAGMVGEQYF. CDR3 in DNA: TGTGCCAGCAGCTTAAATGCGGGGATGGTCGGCGAGCAGTACTTC.

The chain uses TRBV5-5 and TRBJ1-4; 7 positions match TRBD1. The CDR3 totals 17 residues. The V gene's germline CDR1 is SGHKS and CDR2 YYEKEE (reference sequence). The J segment lost 0 bases and the V segment lost 3 bases, leaving 8 bases of the junction unmatched. This CDR3 reads CASSSGTAITTNEKLFF. CDR3 coding DNA: TGTGCCAGCAGCTCCGGGACAGCGATAACAACTAATGAAAAACTGTTTTTT.

The chain joins TRBV27 to TRBJ1-1; TRBD1 matches 7 bases. The length of the CDR3 is 13 residues. After removal of 2 bases from V and 10 bases from J, the junction contained 7 bases not matched to a gene. CDR1 and CDR2 from the germline V gene are MNHEY and SMNVEV (reference sequence). DNA of the CDR3: TGTGCCAGCAGTTTAGGGACAGCCGGAGGAGCTTTCTTT. Encoded protein: CASSLGTAGGAFF.